The rows below give T cell receptor beta chains drawn from one sample of a study of control samples from healthy donors and cancer patients. TCRdb's copy holds only in-frame clones and misses some; the assay was immunoSEQ multiplex PCR. This table holds about 160,000 clones, approximately 96% found once. Sequencing was done on a sample of blood. Receptor source: a woman in her forties in good health. Both conserved end residues are part of each CDR3. A D gene is named only where the DNA matches it firmly.

d_call | j_call | v_call | cdr3_length | cdr3_aa
TRBD1 | TRBJ1-5 | TRBV15 | 15 | CAVQRDRVGNQPQHF
- | TRBJ2-7 | TRBV29-1 | 13 | CSVELESSYEQYF
TRBD2 | TRBJ2-5 | TRBV19 | 15 | CASSSSSGRLETQYF
- | TRBJ1-1 | TRBV11-2 | 15 | CASSPERSRNTEAFF
TRBD2 | TRBJ2-3 | TRBV3-1/TRBV3-2 | 15 | CASRPRAGGAYTQYF
- | TRBJ1-2 | TRBV7-9 | 14 | CASSLASTTYGYTF
- | TRBJ1-1 | TRBV7-2 | 13 | CASSLFENTEAFF
- | TRBJ1-1 | TRBV10-3 | 15 | CAISESPGGNTEAFF
- | TRBJ1-1 | TRBV18 | 16 | CASSFSGVSMNTEAFF
- | TRBJ1-2 | TRBV25-1 | 12 | CASSPGTYGYTF
- | TRBJ1-1 | TRBV6-5 | 13 | CASSYIKNTEAFF
TRBD1 | TRBJ1-4 | TRBV7-2 | 15 | CASSSPTGEGEKLFF
- | TRBJ1-2 | TRBV11-2 | 14 | CASSFWMSPVGYTF
- | TRBJ1-1 | TRBV12-5 | 12 | CASGLGFAEAFF
TRBD1 | TRBJ1-2 | TRBV28 | 14 | CASSGQGARNGYTF
- | TRBJ2-5 | TRBV18 | 16 | CASSPIERRRQETQYF
- | TRBJ1-1 | TRBV12-3/TRBV12-4 | 12 | CASARGPSEAFF
- | TRBJ2-7 | TRBV27 | 15 | CASSLEVTGGYEQYF
- | TRBJ1-5 | TRBV9 | 13 | CASSAGGVQPQHF
- | TRBJ1-5 | TRBV19 | 15 | CASSPTVYSNQPQHF
- | TRBJ1-6 | TRBV4-1 | 18 | CASSQDILLSSYNSPLHF
- | TRBJ2-2 | TRBV6-2/TRBV6-3 | 16 | CASSYFRVFNSGELFF
- | TRBJ1-1 | TRBV12-5 | 13 | CASGLTENTEAFF
- | TRBJ1-5 | TRBV4-1 | 15 | CASSQDWERGQPQHF
- | TRBJ1-2 | TRBV9 | 17 | CASSVAPQTESTYGYTF